This passage covers 21 T cell receptor beta chains from one sample sequenced in a study of T-cell reconstitution after alpha-beta-depleted transplantation in children. Unique molecular identifiers featured in how the TCRbeta library was prepared. MiXCR, applied by TCRdb to the PCR reads, yields one record per CDR3 protein. The table shows 280,000 or so distinct CDR3 sequences, with approximately 10% occurring only once. Sequencing was performed on peripheral blood, taken 180 days after TCRalphabeta/CD19-depleted stem cell transplant. These receptors originate from a male patient aged 2-15 years who had a stem cell transplant for chronic granulomatous disease, so the T cells may come from the graft donor.

As to this clonotype: A much larger clone differs by one base, so this may be a read error. Given the absence of the conserved phenylalanine or tryptophan at the CDR3 end, a read error is likely. The chain has TRBV9 and TRBJ2-7; D remains ambiguous. Trimming removed 2 bases at V and 5 bases at J, with 11 bases between. The CDR3 sequence is 13 residues long. Per germline, CDR1 SGDLS and CDR2 YYNGEE. The DNA of the CDR3 is TGTGCCAGCAGCGTCGGGTGGAACAACGAGCAGTACTCC. Translation gives CASSVGWNNEQYS.

Notes on this clonotype: Because the CDR3 is missing its conserved closing phenylalanine or tryptophan, this is likely a read error. V and J are TRBV6-2 or TRBV6-3 and TRBJ2-7, with D perhaps matching TRBD2 (6 bases). This CDR3 region has 16 residues. Germline V gene sequence: CDR1 MNHEY, CDR2 SVGEGT. Trimming removed 1 base at V and 8 bases at J, with 21 bases between. The CDR3 nucleotides read TGTGCCAGCAGTTACTATCAGCGGGCAACCCCTTGCAAGCAGTACTCC. It translates to CASSYYQRATPCKQYS.

This clonotype has a count of ten or more. The rearrangement uses TRBV27 and TRBJ2-7; 13 bases are a match to TRBD2. The CDR3 spans 17 residues. V dropped 6 bases and J dropped 5; count of bases not matched to a gene: 13. From germline, CDR1 is MNHEY and CDR2 SMNVEV (reference sequence). The DNA of the CDR3 is TGTGCCAGCAGCCTGGTCCCTACTAGCGGGAGGGTACACGAGCAGTACTTC. This sequence encodes CASSLVPTSGRVHEQYF.

This clonotype was recorded many times. The genes are TRBV6-1 and TRBJ1-2; perhaps TRBD1 as D (5 bases). Germline V gene sequence: CDR1 MNHNS, CDR2 SASEGT. The CDR3 covers 14 residues. Trimming left V 7 bases short and J 4 bases short, with 16 bases between. The CDR3 protein is CASISRGGSYGYTF. In DNA form, the CDR3 reads TGTGCCAGCATCTCACGGGGGGGAAGCTATGGCTACACCTTC.

This clonotype showed up many times. J is TRBJ2-5 and V is TRBV28; unclear D gene. The V end lost 5 bases, the J end lost 0 bases, and 13 bases lay between the germline ends. The CDR3 sequence is 15 residues long. Looked up from germline, CDR1 is MDHEN and CDR2 is SYDVKM. CDR3: CASSASPVNQETQYF. CDR3 nucleotides: TGTGCCAGCAGTGCATCGCCCGTGAACCAAGAGACCCAGTACTTC.

Ten or more counts support this clonotype. The chain combines TRBV29-1 with TRBJ2-5; 7 bases agree with TRBD1. The CDR3 sequence is 12 residues long. V shed 7 bases and J 5 bases; nucleotides not matched to a gene: 7. The germline CDR1 and CDR2 sequences are SQVTM and ANQGSEA. The CDR3, as DNA: TGCAGCGAAAAGACAGGGCACGAGACCCAGTACTTC. It encodes CSEKTGHETQYF.

This clonotype was picked up many times. V is TRBV12-3 or TRBV12-4 and J is TRBJ1-2; TRBD1 aligns across 9 bases. The junction had 10 bases not matched to a gene; V was cut back by 7 bases and J by 7 bases. The CDR3 is made up of 14 amino acids. DNA for the CDR3: TGTGCCAGCAAAGAAGACAGGGGGATTTCTGGCTACACCTTC. This encodes CASKEDRGISGYTF.

This clonotype was detected many times. The chain couples TRBV2 to TRBJ1-2; 7 nucleotides line up with TRBD1. CDR3 length: 13 residues. Trimming took 6 bases from V and 7 from J; bases not matched to a gene: 8. Germline V gene lookup returns CDR1 SNHLY and CDR2 FYNNEI. The DNA of the CDR3 is TGTGCCAGCAGGGCCACAGGGGAGGGTGGCTACACCTTC. The encoded protein is CASRATGEGGYTF.

Points on this clonotype: This may stem from a read error, because a much larger clone lies one nucleotide away. CDR3 sequence reads: CSAIPAGTDYNELFF. The CDR3 DNA follows: TGCAGTGCTATACCGGCCGGGACAGACTACAATGAGCTGTTCTTC. The chain is built from TRBV20-1 and TRBJ2-1; TRBD1 matches 7 bases. The CDR3 sequence is 15 residues long. CDR1 DFQATT and CDR2 SNEGSKA come from the germline V gene (reference sequence).

This clonotype was detected many times. The chain carries TRBV28 and TRBJ1-4; 10 bases are a match to TRBD1. The CDR3 is made up of 15 amino acids. Germline V gives CDR1 MDHEN, CDR2 SYDVKM. Trimming at V came to 5 bases and at J to 7 bases, leaving 7 bases not matched to a gene. CDR3 residues: CASSPGDRGGEKLFF. The CDR3 DNA reads as TGTGCCAGCAGTCCCGGGGACAGGGGAGGTGAAAAACTGTTTTTT.

This clonotype was counted many times. The rearrangement joins TRBV30 to TRBJ1-6; 8 bases map to TRBD1. J lost 7 bases, V lost 5 bases, and 7 bases had no gene match. This CDR3 spans 14 amino acids. Per germline, CDR1 GTSNPN and CDR2 SVGIG (reference sequence). CDR3 loop: CAWEPGGSNSPLHF. The CDR3 region has the DNA TGTGCCTGGGAGCCAGGGGGCTCCAATTCACCCCTCCACTTT.

In DNA form, the CDR3 reads TGTGCCAGCTCACCATTAAGCGGGAGTGGAGGCACAGATACGCAGTATTTT. It specifies CASSPLSGSGGTDTQYF. The chain combines TRBV18 with TRBJ2-3; 8 nucleotides match TRBD2. From germline, CDR1 is KGHSH and CDR2 LQKENI. V lost 2 bases and J lost 1; bases outside the gene matches: 8. The length of the CDR3 is 17 residues.

This clonotype was recorded many times. The CDR3 DNA reads as TGTGCCAGCAGTTTAGACAAACAGGGGGCAAGTTCTGATCAGCCCCAGCATTTT. It yields the protein CASSLDKQGASSDQPQHF. The chain is built from TRBV12-3 or TRBV12-4 and TRBJ1-5, with TRBD1 matching 9 bases. The CDR3 runs to 18 residues. V lost 1 base to trimming and J lost 5 bases; unmatched junction nucleotides: 12.

This clonotype was counted many times. The J gene is TRBJ2-3, the V gene TRBV7-9; 10 bases are shared with TRBD2. Germline V lookup: CDR1 SEHNR, CDR2 FQNEAQ (reference sequence). Unmatched junction bases numbered 2, after V lost 4 bases and J lost 4 bases. CDR3 size: 14 residues. The CDR3 region is CASSSSGRADTQYF. DNA for the CDR3: TGTGCCAGCAGCTCAAGCGGGAGGGCAGATACGCAGTATTTT.

Points on this clonotype: A much larger clone differs by one base, so this may be a read error. The CDR3 region is CASSYGKAYEQYF. CDR3 DNA sequence: TGCGCCAGCAGTTACGGGAAGGCCTACGAGCAGTACTTC. The chain joins TRBV10-2 to TRBJ2-7; D is possibly TRBD2 (5 bases). In germline, CDR1 is WSHSY, CDR2 SAAADI. The V end lost 5 bases, the J end lost 2 bases, and 10 bases lay between the germline ends. CDR3 length equals 13 residues.

This clonotype was seen ten or more times. The rearrangement joins TRBV2 to TRBJ2-3; 8 positions agree with TRBD2. The ends lost 7 bases at V and 3 bases at J; junction bases unmatched: 6. Looked up from germline, CDR1 is SNHLY and CDR2 is FYNNEI. CDR3 length: 14 amino acids. The CDR3 DNA reads TGTGCCAGCAAGTACGGCGGGAGGACAGATACGCAGTATTTT. It specifies CASKYGGRTDTQYF.

This clonotype is a singleton in its sample. A much larger clone lies one base from this, so it may be a read error. The chain uses TRBV7-9 and TRBJ2-1, with D possibly matching TRBD2 (5 bases). This CDR3 comprises 16 residues. The germline V gene encodes CDR1 SEHNR and CDR2 FQNEAQ (reference sequence). CDR3: CASSLWTAPSYNGQFF. CDR3 DNA: TGTGCCAGCAGCTTATGGACTGCGCCATCTTACAATGGGCAGTTCTTC.

This clonotype was seen just once. Given a much more abundant clone one base away, this may be a read error. This rearrangement joins TRBV11-2 to TRBJ2-1; D uncertain. The germline V gene has CDR1 SGHAT and CDR2 FQNNGV. There are 15 residues in the CDR3. With 5 bases removed from V and 9 bases from J, the gap between germline ends came to 20 bases. The CDR3 DNA follows: TGTGCCAGCAGCCCCACCATAGAAGCCACCAGTGAGCAGTTCTTC. This sequence encodes CASSPTIEATSEQFF.

The genes are TRBV7-6 and TRBJ2-1, with TRBD2 identical over 10 bases. CDR1 is SGHVS and CDR2 is FNYEAQ in the germline V gene. The CDR3 runs 17 residues. Unmatched junction bases numbered 10, after V lost 3 bases and J lost 5 bases. The CDR3 region has the DNA TGTGCCAGCAGCTTTAGCCTAGCGGGAGATTTCGACAATGAGCAGTTCTTC. Translated: CASSFSLAGDFDNEQFF. The full variable domain, with the rest looked up from reference TRBV7-6 and TRBJ2-1, is GAGVSQSPRYKVTKRGQDVALRCDPISGHVSLYWYRQALGQGPEFLTYFNYEAQQDKSGLPNDRFSAERPEGSISTLTIQRTEQRDSAMYRCASSFSLAGDFDNEQFFGPGTRLTVL.

This clonotype has at least ten counts. V gene TRBV6-5 combines with J gene TRBJ2-1; the match to TRBD1 covers 8 bases. The CDR3 sequence is 15 residues long. V shed 2 bases and J 4 bases; nucleotides not matched to a gene: 4. Germline-derived CDR1 and CDR2 are MNHEY and SVGAGI. The CDR3 bases are TGTGCCAGCAGTTACAGGGGACAGGATTACAATGAGCAGTTCTTC. Translating it yields CASSYRGQDYNEQFF.

This clonotype was seen many times. The CDR3 bases are TGTGCCAGCAGTTTTGTAGGGAGAGAGACCCAGTACTTC. This encodes CASSFVGRETQYF. This rearrangement joins TRBV28 to TRBJ2-5; D perhaps matches TRBD2 (5 bases). With 3 bases removed from V and 4 bases from J, the gap between germline ends came to 9 bases. Per the germline V gene, CDR1 is MDHEN and CDR2 is SYDVKM. The CDR3 covers 13 residues. Variable domain in full (rest from reference TRBV28 and TRBJ2-5): DVKVTQSSRYLVKRTGEKVFLECVQDMDHENMFWYRQDPGLGLRLIYFSYDVKMKEKGDIPEGYSVSREKKERFSLILESASTNQTSMYLCASSFVGRETQYFGPGTRLLVL.